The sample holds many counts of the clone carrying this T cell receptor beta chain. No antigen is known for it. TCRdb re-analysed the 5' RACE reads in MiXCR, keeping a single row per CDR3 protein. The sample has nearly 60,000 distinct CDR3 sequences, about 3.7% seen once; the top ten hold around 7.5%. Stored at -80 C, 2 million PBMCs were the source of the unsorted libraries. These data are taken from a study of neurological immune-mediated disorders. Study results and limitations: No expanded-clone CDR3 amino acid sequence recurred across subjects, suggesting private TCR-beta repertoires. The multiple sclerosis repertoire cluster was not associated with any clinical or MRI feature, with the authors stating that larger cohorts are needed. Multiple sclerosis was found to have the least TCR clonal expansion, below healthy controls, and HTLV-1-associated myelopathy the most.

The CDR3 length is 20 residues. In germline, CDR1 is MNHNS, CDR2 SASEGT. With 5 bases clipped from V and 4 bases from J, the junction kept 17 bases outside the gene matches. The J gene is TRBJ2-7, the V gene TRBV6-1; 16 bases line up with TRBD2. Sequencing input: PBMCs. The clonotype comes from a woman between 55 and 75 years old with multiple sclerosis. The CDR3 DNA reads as TGTGCCAGCAGTCAAGGGTTACCGGGACTAGCGGGGGGGCCGTCGTACGAGCAGTACTTC. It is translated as CASSQGLPGLAGGPSYEQYF.